One sample yielded the 9 T cell receptor beta chains listed below, sequenced in a study of blood T cell repertoires in COVID-19. Clones were read by immunoSEQ multiplex PCR, and TCRdb kept only the in-frame ones, dropping some. The sample yields around 320,000 clones, 90% seen once. Specimen: PBMCs or T cells enriched from blood (not recorded which). These receptors all stem from a woman between 18 and 30 years old with acute COVID-19.

V is TRBV15 and J is TRBJ2-7; D is possibly TRBD2 (5 bases). Trimming cost V 2 bases and J 6 bases, with 20 bases left between them. The germline CDR1 and CDR2 sequences are LNHNV and YYDKDF (reference sequence). This CDR3 comprises 16 residues. The DNA for the CDR3 is TGTGCCACCAGCAGATACTTCGGGGATAATGTTTTCGAGCAGTACTTC. Protein sequence: CATSRYFGDNVFEQYF. Full variable domain (rest looked up from reference TRBV15 and TRBJ2-7): DAMVIQNPRYQVTQFGKPVTLSCSQTLNHNVMYWYQQKSSQAPKLLFHYYDKDFNNEADTPDNFQSRRPNTSFCFLDIRSPGLGDTAMYLCATSRYFGDNVFEQYFGPGTRLTVT.

The chain is built from TRBV7-3 and TRBJ2-2; possibly TRBD1 for D (5 bases). Trimming left V 6 bases short and J 1 base short, with 9 bases between. The germline gives CDR1 SGHTA, CDR2 FQGTGA. This CDR3 is built from 14 residues. The CDR3 reads CASRFDRNTGELFF. In nucleotides, the CDR3 is TGTGCCAGCAGGTTCGACAGGAACACCGGGGAGCTGTTTTTT.

This sequence joins TRBV15 and TRBJ2-5; D might be TRBD2 (6 bases). V dropped 0 bases and J dropped 0 bases, with 8 bases sitting between them. Germline V gene data show CDR1 as LNHNV and CDR2 as YYDKDF (reference sequence). CDR3 length: 15 residues. Here the CDR3 reads CATSRDPGDQETQYF. The DNA of the CDR3 is TGTGCCACCAGCAGAGATCCGGGAGACCAAGAGACCCAGTACTTC.

This chain joins TRBV20-1 and TRBJ2-1, with D perhaps TRBD2 (5 bases). Germline lookup yields CDR1 DFQATT and CDR2 SNEGSKA (reference sequence). The V gene lost 3 bases and the J gene lost 7 bases, with 13 bases spanning the gap. The CDR3 extends over 13 amino acids. CDR3 protein: CSASREAWNEQFF. The CDR3 nucleotides are TGCAGTGCTAGTCGGGAAGCATGGAATGAGCAGTTCTTC.

This chain connects TRBV21-1 to TRBJ2-1; the D call of TRBD2 is as the table states it, not checked on the DNA. TRBV21-1 is a known pseudogene. The length of the CDR3 is 19 residues. The CDR3 sequence: CASSKMGTGPTSSYNEQFF. The CDR3 DNA reads as TGTGCCAGCAGCAAAATGGGGACTGGACCTACTTCCTCCTACAATGAGCAGTTCTTC.

A single count supports this clone. The J gene is TRBJ1-1, the V gene TRBV5-6, with 8 nucleotides matching TRBD1. The germline V gene has CDR1 SGHDT and CDR2 YYEEEE. The V segment lost 0 bases and the J segment 0 bases; nucleotides outside the gene matches: 7. The CDR3 has 17 amino acids. Written as DNA, the CDR3 is TGTGCCAGCAGCTTGGCCGTTGGACAGGGCTTGAACACTGAAGCTTTCTTT. Its translation is CASSLAVGQGLNTEAFF.

This clone was found once. The gene calls are TRBV5-4 and TRBJ1-1; D ambiguous. The V end lost 0 bases, the J end lost 10 bases, and 22 bases lay between the germline ends. CDR1 is SGHNT, CDR2 YYREEE, per germline (reference sequence). The CDR3 contains 16 residues. The CDR3 nucleotides read TGTGCCAGCAGCTTGGAGAGGCCAACGAGGGATGGGGTAGCTTTCTTT. Protein: CASSLERPTRDGVAFF.

V usage is TRBV9 and J usage is TRBJ2-7; D may be TRBD1 (7 bases). CDR3 length: 14 residues. The V and J ends lost 0 bases and 3 bases respectively, with 10 bases between them. Per the germline V gene, CDR1 is SGDLS and CDR2 is YYNGEE. The CDR3 sequence is CASSVGRGVYEQYF. DNA of the CDR3: TGTGCCAGCAGCGTAGGCAGGGGGGTCTACGAGCAGTACTTC.

The chain links TRBV10-3 to TRBJ1-2, with D perhaps matching TRBD1 (6 bases). The CDR3 has 15 residues. The V end was cut by 3 bases, the J end by 5 bases, with 16 bases between. Germline CDR1 is ENHRY and CDR2 is SYGVKD. CDR3 sequence (DNA): TGTGCCATCAGTGAACTTGCGACAGGCGGATATGGCTACACCTTC. Translated: CAISELATGGYGYTF.